Below are 30 T cell receptor beta chains sequenced from a single sample in a study of graft-versus-host responses after intestinal transplantation. Clones were sequenced by immunoSEQ multiplex PCR, and TCRdb holds only the in-frame ones, with some missing. The repertoire includes fewer than 100,000 clones, more than 70% of them detected once, and approximately 1.4% sits in the top ten. The source was PBMCs, collected 255 days after intestinal transplant. These receptors originate from a human patient who received an intestinal transplant, so some T cells may come from the graft donor.

V gene TRBV7-8 combines with J gene TRBJ2-7, with D possibly matching TRBD1 (6 bases). CDR1 is SGHVS, CDR2 FQNEAQ, per germline. This CDR3 spans 14 amino acids. V was pared by 5 bases and J by 2 bases, with 13 bases between. The CDR3 here is CASSLGGPAYEQYV. Here the CDR3 DNA reads TGTGCCAGCAGCCTAGGGGGACCTGCCTACGAGCAGTACGTC.

The V gene is TRBV14, the J gene TRBJ1-4, with 8 bases lining up with TRBD1. With 8 bases clipped from V and 4 bases from J, the junction kept 9 bases outside the gene matches. The germline gives CDR1 SGHDN, CDR2 FVKESK. The length of the CDR3 is 15 residues. CDR3 sequence (DNA): TGTGCCAGCGCCTTCGAGGACAGGGTTAATGAAAAACTGTTTTTT. Residues: CASAFEDRVNEKLFF.

J is TRBJ2-5 and V is TRBV7-2, with 13 positions matching TRBD2. The J call could be wrong; TRBJ2-7 is a better fit for the DNA end. Germline CDR1 SGHTA, CDR2 FQGNSA. The CDR3 spans 15 residues. The chain's CDR3 is CASSPRTSGGYEQYF. In DNA form, the CDR3 reads TGTGCCAGCAGCCCAAGGACTAGCGGGGGATACGAGCAGTACTTC.

The chain has TRBV2 and TRBJ2-1, with D hard to call. Trimming took off 4 bases at V and 6 bases at J, with 7 bases between the two ends. Germline V gives CDR1 SNHLY, CDR2 FYNNEI. The CDR3 is made up of 12 amino acids. This CDR3 is CASSGRFNEQFF. The CDR3 coding sequence is TGTGCCAGCAGTGGCAGATTCAATGAGCAGTTCTTC.

Concerning this clone: The junction and the germline gene differ at one end; a read error may be behind it. The chain couples TRBV7-7 to TRBJ1-1; possible D gene TRBD1, 5 bases. Germline V gene data show CDR1 as SSHAT and CDR2 as FNYEAQ (reference sequence). CDR3 length: 16 residues. The CDR3 nucleotides are TGTGCTAGCAGCTTAGTTGCAGGGACCTTGGGCTTGGAAGCTTTCTTT. It encodes CASSLVAGTLGLEAFF.

The rearrangement uses TRBV4-2 and TRBJ1-4; 7 positions agree with TRBD1. The V and J ends lost 4 bases and 7 bases, in that order; junction bases with no gene match: 9. The CDR3 has 15 amino acids. Germline assignment: CDR1 LGHNA and CDR2 YNFKEQ. The CDR3 loop is CASSREKQGGEKLFF. Here the CDR3 DNA reads TGTGCCAGCAGCCGAGAAAAGCAGGGGGGTGAAAAACTGTTTTTT.

V is TRBV5-1 and J is TRBJ2-7, with D maybe TRBD2 (5 bases). The V gene lost 0 bases and the J gene lost 2 bases, with 15 bases spanning the gap. CDR3 length equals 16 residues. From germline, CDR1 is SGHRS and CDR2 YFSETQ. This CDR3 is CASSLGERGSAYEQYF. CDR3 sequence (DNA): TGCGCCAGCAGCTTGGGGGAACGAGGTAGCGCCTACGAGCAGTACTTC.

The V gene is TRBV9, the J gene TRBJ2-5; 8 nucleotides agree with TRBD2. Germline CDR1 is SGDLS and CDR2 is YYNGEE. With V trimmed by 0 bases and J by 5 bases, 9 bases remained unmatched. The CDR3 contains 16 residues. The CDR3 DNA follows: TGTGCCAGCAGCGTAGCCCAAACGGGGGGGCTGGAGACCCAGTACTTC. It encodes CASSVAQTGGLETQYF.

This clone was recorded only once. J is TRBJ2-2 and V is TRBV5-4, with 10 bases that match TRBD2. The CDR3 contains 19 residues. Per germline, CDR1 SGHNT and CDR2 YYREEE (reference sequence). With V trimmed by 4 bases and J by 4 bases, 16 bases remained unmatched. CDR3: CASSQPPSGGPTGTGELFF. Here the CDR3 DNA reads TGTGCCAGCAGCCAACCTCCTAGCGGGGGACCCACGGGCACCGGGGAGCTGTTTTTT.

The genes are TRBV6-1 and TRBJ1-5; D is uncertain. Germline CDR1 MNHNS, CDR2 SASEGT. V was trimmed by 1 base and J by 9 bases, leaving 10 bases between them. The CDR3 spans 13 residues. Here the CDR3 reads CASSEDSAGPQHF. CDR3 bases: TGTGCCAGCAGTGAAGACAGCGCGGGGCCCCAGCATTTT.

The chain combines TRBV4-2 with TRBJ2-3; TRBD1 matches at 7 bases. The CDR3 runs to 18 residues. V gave up 0 bases and J gave up 4 bases; unmatched junction bases: 13. Germline V lookup: CDR1 LGHNA, CDR2 YNFKEQ. The CDR3 DNA reads TGTGCCAGCAGCCAAGATTATAGGTTAGGGGGCCCCGCAGATACGCAGTATTTT. Residues: CASSQDYRLGGPADTQYF.

This rearrangement joins TRBV28 to TRBJ2-1; D is unresolved. Germline values: CDR1 MDHEN, CDR2 SYDVKM. Trimming shortened V by 3 bases and J by 2 bases, and 11 bases separated the two germline ends. There are 15 residues in the CDR3. The DNA for the CDR3 is TGTGCCAGCAGTTTCCAGCCGAAAACCTACAATGAGCAGTTCTTC. As protein: CASSFQPKTYNEQFF.

This clone is a singleton in its sample. The V call is TRBV27, the J call TRBJ1-5; D not certain. From germline, CDR1 is MNHEY and CDR2 SMNVEV (reference sequence). V was trimmed by 5 bases and J by 6 bases, leaving 20 bases between them. The CDR3 is 16 amino acids. The CDR3 coding sequence is TGTGCCAGCAGTCCGAACCGGGATCGGAACGGTCAGCCCCAGCATTTT. Encoded protein: CASSPNRDRNGQPQHF.

V usage is TRBV28 and J usage is TRBJ1-5; D is unclear. The ends were cut back, 2 bases at V and 3 bases at J, with 8 bases in the middle. The CDR3 has 14 residues. Germline V gives CDR1 MDHEN, CDR2 SYDVKM. The CDR3: CASSLGRLNQPQHF. CDR3 bases: TGTGCCAGCAGTTTAGGGCGGCTCAATCAGCCCCAGCATTTT.

The chain recombines TRBV30 with TRBJ1-1; possible D gene TRBD1, 6 bases. The V end lost 1 base, the J end lost 6 bases, and 12 bases lay between the germline ends. The V gene's germline CDR1 is GTSNPN and CDR2 SVGIG (reference sequence). The CDR3 runs 13 residues. CDR3 DNA: TGTGCCTGGAGTGCCCAGGGGTCTGCTGAAGCTTTCTTT. Translating it yields CAWSAQGSAEAFF.

The J gene is TRBJ2-4, the V gene TRBV28, with 10 bases fitting TRBD2. Trimming took 6 bases from V and 0 from J; bases not matched to a gene: 8. Germline CDR1 reads MDHEN; CDR2 reads SYDVKM. The CDR3 length is 17 residues. The CDR3 DNA is TGTGCCAGCAGCCCGTTACTAGCGGGGCCAGCCAAAAACATTCAGTACTTC. Residues: CASSPLLAGPAKNIQYF.

V is TRBV28 and J is TRBJ1-2; TRBD1 matches 7 bases. This CDR3 is built from 15 residues. V shed 2 bases and J 6 bases; nucleotides not matched to a gene: 9. Germline lookup yields CDR1 MDHEN and CDR2 SYDVKM. The DNA of the CDR3 is TGTGCCAGCAGTTTAAACCCGGACAGGCCACATGGCTACACCTTC. Translated, it gives CASSLNPDRPHGYTF.

V usage is TRBV27 and J usage is TRBJ2-3, with 10 bases fitting TRBD2. J lost 2 bases, V lost 5 bases, and 7 bases had no gene match. This CDR3 comprises 16 residues. Germline CDR1 is MNHEY and CDR2 is SMNVEV (reference sequence). The CDR3 spells CASSPQAGGYTDTQYF. CDR3 DNA: TGTGCCAGCAGTCCCCAAGCGGGAGGGTACACAGATACGCAGTATTTT.

V is TRBV19 and J is TRBJ2-5; 8 positions match TRBD2. Per germline, CDR1 LNHDA and CDR2 SQIVND (reference sequence). Trimming removed 3 bases from V and 10 bases from J; junction bases left unmatched: 10. The CDR3 length is 14 residues. DNA for the CDR3: TGTGCCAGTAGTATTGGTAATAGCGGGGAGGGCCAGTACTTC. It codes for CASSIGNSGEGQYF.

The chain is built from TRBV19 and TRBJ2-7; 10 positions agree with TRBD1. Looked up from germline, CDR1 is LNHDA and CDR2 is SQIVND (reference sequence). The ends lost 3 bases at V and 5 bases at J; junction bases unmatched: 10. This CDR3 is 16 amino acids long. The CDR3 region has the DNA TGTGCCAGTAGTATGGGAGGGACAGGGGAGAAGCACGAGCAGTACTTC. This translates into CASSMGGTGEKHEQYF.

The chain is built from TRBV29-1 and TRBJ2-1; 12 bases agree with TRBD2. Germline assignment: CDR1 SQVTM and CDR2 ANQGSEA. CDR3 length: 13 amino acids. V shed 4 bases, J shed 6 bases, and the junction held 1 base outside the gene matches. Here the CDR3 DNA reads TGCAGCGTTGGACTAGCGGGAGTCAATGAGCAGTTCTTC. It is translated as CSVGLAGVNEQFF.

This clone was picked up one time. The rearrangement uses TRBV30 and TRBJ1-2, with D maybe TRBD1 (5 bases). The V end lost 3 bases, the J end lost 4 bases, and 18 bases lay between the germline ends. Germline V gene data show CDR1 as GTSNPN and CDR2 as SVGIG (reference sequence). There are 15 residues in the CDR3. CDR3 bases: TGTGCCTGGAGATGGCGGGACGGCTTCCCCTATGGCTACACCTTC. Its protein is CAWRWRDGFPYGYTF.

V and J are TRBV5-1 and TRBJ1-4, with unresolved D. V shed 4 bases and J shed 8 bases, with 15 bases lying between them. In germline, CDR1 is SGHRS, CDR2 YFSETQ. The CDR3 is 14 residues long. CDR3 coding DNA: TGCGCCAGCAGCGCTACATCGGAGGGAGAAAAACTGTTTTTT. Translation: CASSATSEGEKLFF.

The table lists this clone with a count of one. This chain links TRBV18 with TRBJ2-1, with 10 nucleotides matching TRBD2. CDR1 is KGHSH and CDR2 is LQKENI in the germline V gene. Losses at the gene ends were 5 bases for V and 2 bases for J; bases not matched to a gene: 6. The CDR3 runs 16 residues. Here the CDR3 DNA reads TGTGCCAGCTCAAACCCTAGCGGGGGCACCTACAATGAGCAGTTCTTC. It yields the protein CASSNPSGGTYNEQFF.

This clone came up once. The chain recombines TRBV6-6 with TRBJ2-5; 7 nucleotides agree with TRBD1. TRBJ2-7 explains the end of the DNA better; the J call may be wrong. The CDR3 spans 15 residues. Germline-derived CDR1 and CDR2 are MNHNY and SVGAGI (reference sequence). The DNA for the CDR3 is TGTGCCAGCAGTTATACAGGGGCTTCCGGATACGAGCAGTACTTC. It translates to CASSYTGASGYEQYF.

The chain has TRBV6-1 and TRBJ1-5, with D uncertain. This CDR3 contains 13 residues. V shed 4 bases and J shed 5 bases, with 9 bases lying between them. CDR1 is MNHNS and CDR2 is SASEGT in the germline V gene. The CDR3 DNA reads as TGTGCCAGCAGTGGTTTGGGTGATCAGCCCCAGCATTTT. Amino acids: CASSGLGDQPQHF.

The rearrangement joins TRBV28 to TRBJ1-1; D remains ambiguous. V was trimmed by 6 bases and J by 8 bases, leaving 13 bases between them. Per germline, CDR1 MDHEN and CDR2 SYDVKM. There are 12 residues in the CDR3. The CDR3 nucleotides read TGTGCCAGCAGCCCGACCCTCTTAGAAGCTTTCTTT. It encodes CASSPTLLEAFF.

The rearrangement joins TRBV6-1 to TRBJ2-7, with 8 bases that match TRBD2. The CDR3 is made up of 15 amino acids. The germline V gene has CDR1 MNHNS and CDR2 SASEGT. With 3 bases clipped from V and 0 bases from J, the junction kept 4 bases outside the gene matches. The CDR3 is CASSESGGYSYEQYF. CDR3 coding DNA: TGTGCCAGCAGTGAGAGCGGGGGCTACTCCTACGAGCAGTACTTC.

The chain has TRBV27 and TRBJ2-3; the match to TRBD1 covers 7 bases. Germline V lookup: CDR1 MNHEY, CDR2 SMNVEV (reference sequence). This CDR3 region has 12 residues. The CDR3 sequence is CAVQGGVDTQYF. CDR3 DNA sequence: TGTGCGGTTCAAGGGGGCGTGGATACGCAGTATTTT.

The chain links TRBV28 to TRBJ1-2; weak D call: TRBD1 (5 bases). Per the germline V gene, CDR1 is MDHEN and CDR2 is SYDVKM. This CDR3 contains 14 residues. V shed 5 bases and J shed 7 bases, with 17 bases lying between them. The CDR3 is CASSRWWGFRGYTF. The CDR3 DNA follows: TGTGCCAGCAGTCGATGGTGGGGGTTTCGTGGCTACACCTTC.